The 25 T cell receptor beta chains listed next were all sequenced from one sample in a study of identical twins. TCRdb re-called the 5' RACE reads with MiXCR, one entry per CDR3 protein. Of 200,000 to 250,000 distinct CDR3 sequences listed, 5.5% to 7.5% are singletons. These data were likewise used in another study, on T cells expressing NK-cell markers.

Sequencing used CD8+ T cells sorted from blood. These receptors were collected from a woman between 18 and 29 years old in good health.

This clonotype was recorded many times. This chain uses TRBV5-1 with TRBJ1-5; 7 bases align to TRBD1. CDR1 SGHRS and CDR2 YFSETQ come from the germline V gene. V shed 4 bases and J 7 bases; nucleotides not matched to a gene: 8. This CDR3 is built from 14 residues. CDR3 sequence reads: CASSKTTGNQPQHF. DNA for the CDR3: TGCGCCAGCAGCAAGACGACAGGGAACCAGCCCCAGCATTTT.

The sample holds many counts of this clonotype. The V and J genes are TRBV4-1 and TRBJ2-3; 12 positions match TRBD2. There are 19 residues in the CDR3. Trimming at V came to 1 base and at J to 1 base, leaving 9 bases not matched to a gene. Germline V gene sequence: CDR1 MGHRA, CDR2 YSYEKL. CDR3 protein: CASSQAGYRTSGGTDTQYF. CDR3 sequence (DNA): TGCGCCAGCAGCCAAGCAGGATACCGGACTAGCGGGGGCACAGATACGCAGTATTTT.

The table lists this clonotype with many counts. The rearrangement joins TRBV5-1 to TRBJ2-5; no definite D call. CDR3 length: 12 amino acids. V gave up 6 bases and J gave up 5 bases, with 11 bases separating them. Germline-derived CDR1 and CDR2 are SGHRS and YFSETQ. Here the CDR3 reads CASKESRETQYF. The DNA for the CDR3 is TGCGCCAGCAAGGAATCGCGGGAGACCCAGTACTTC.

This clonotype was found a few times. The J gene is TRBJ1-2, the V gene TRBV10-2; D gene unclear. Per germline, CDR1 WSHSY and CDR2 SAAADI. The CDR3 has 13 residues. Trimming shortened V by 8 bases and J by 5 bases, and 15 bases separated the two germline ends. The DNA for the CDR3 is TGCGCCAGCTCCCTTGGTGACCGGTATGGCTACACCTTC. Translated: CASSLGDRYGYTF.

This clonotype was recorded at least ten times. The chain uses TRBV7-9 and TRBJ2-7; D remains unclear. V lost 5 bases and J lost 6, with 14 bases in between. The V gene's germline CDR1 is SEHNR and CDR2 FQNEAQ (reference sequence). This CDR3 spans 13 amino acids. The CDR3 DNA sequence: TGTGCCAGCAGCAGAAGAAGAAGGTCCGAGCAGTACTTC. Encoded protein: CASSRRRRSEQYF.

This clonotype was counted ten times or more. This sequence joins TRBV7-8 and TRBJ1-2, with 9 bases aligning to TRBD1. Germline V gene sequence: CDR1 SGHVS, CDR2 FQNEAQ. V shed 5 bases and J 6 bases; nucleotides not matched to a gene: 4. This CDR3 has 13 residues. The CDR3 loop is CASSPGTGNGYTF. CDR3 nucleotides: TGTGCCAGCAGCCCCGGGACAGGGAATGGCTACACCTTC.

This clonotype came up a few times. The genes are TRBV12-3 or TRBV12-4 and TRBJ1-6; D remains ambiguous. The CDR3 has 15 amino acids. Trimming shortened V by 2 bases and J by 6 bases, and 11 bases separated the two germline ends. The CDR3 loop is CASSLMQQANSPLHF. The DNA for the CDR3 is TGTGCCAGCAGTTTAATGCAGCAGGCTAATTCACCCCTCCACTTT.

The chain is built from TRBV9 and TRBJ1-1; no clear D gene. From germline, CDR1 is SGDLS and CDR2 YYNGEE. Trimming pared 7 bases from V and 5 bases from J, leaving 15 bases between. CDR3 length: 13 amino acids. CDR3 residues: CASGAGSGTEAFF. CDR3 in DNA: TGTGCCAGCGGTGCGGGGTCTGGAACTGAAGCTTTCTTT.

There are many counts of this clonotype. The chain uses TRBV9 and TRBJ2-1; D not certain. The V gene lost 1 base and the J gene lost 6 bases, with 2 bases spanning the gap. Germline CDR1 SGDLS, CDR2 YYNGEE. This CDR3 is built from 11 residues. The CDR3 protein is CASSVSNEQFF. DNA for the CDR3: TGTGCCAGCAGCGTAAGCAATGAGCAGTTCTTC.

This clonotype was picked up a small number of times. The chain carries TRBV20-1 and TRBJ2-1; 13 nucleotides align to TRBD2. The V and J ends lost 1 base and 5 bases, in that order; junction bases with no gene match: 8. Germline V gene data show CDR1 as DFQATT and CDR2 as SNEGSKA (reference sequence). This CDR3 is built from 17 residues. The CDR3 protein is CSARGRPGLAGHNEQFF. In nucleotides, the CDR3 is TGCAGTGCTAGAGGGCGACCGGGACTAGCGGGGCACAATGAGCAGTTCTTC.

This clonotype was recorded many times. The rearrangement uses TRBV4-3 and TRBJ2-1; D might be TRBD2 (6 bases). In germline, CDR1 is LGHNA, CDR2 YSLEER. The CDR3 totals 20 residues. Trimming shortened V by 2 bases and J by 2 bases, and 25 bases separated the two germline ends. The DNA for the CDR3 is TGCGCCAGCAGCCAATCCACTCGAGGGACTGCTACTCCGCCCTACAATGAGCAGTTCTTC. It yields the protein CASSQSTRGTATPPYNEQFF.

A few counts support this clonotype. This chain uses TRBV20-1 with TRBJ2-1, with D uncertain. CDR1 is DFQATT and CDR2 is SNEGSKA in the germline V gene (reference sequence). The CDR3 covers 13 residues. The germline V and J ends were trimmed by 3 bases and 10 bases, with 16 bases remaining between them. CDR3 sequence: CSASAVGTLEQFF. The CDR3 DNA sequence: TGCAGTGCTAGTGCTGTCGGTACGCTCGAGCAGTTCTTC.

With respect to this clonotype: One base away lies a much larger clone, so this may be a sequencing read error. The chain recombines TRBV12-3 or TRBV12-4 with TRBJ2-7, with D unclear. CDR3 length: 11 amino acids. The CDR3 DNA follows: TGTACCAGCAGTTATCTCGGAGAGCAGTACTTC. Translating gives CTSSYLGEQYF.

V gene TRBV11-2 combines with J gene TRBJ2-2; no firm D call. This CDR3 contains 13 residues. Trimming cost V 3 bases and J 8 bases, with 10 bases left between them. The V gene's germline CDR1 is SGHAT and CDR2 FQNNGV. CDR3 loop: CASSLRPRGELFF. In DNA, the CDR3 is TGTGCCAGCAGCTTGAGGCCTCGGGGGGAGCTGTTTTTT. Supplemented by reference TRBV11-2 and TRBJ2-2, the full variable domain reads EAGVAQSPRYKIIEKRQSVAFWCNPISGHATLYWYQQILGQGPKLLIQFQNNGVVDDSQLPKDRFSAERLKGVDSTLKIQPAKLEDSAVYLCASSLRPRGELFFGEGSRLTVL.

Many counts were recorded for this clonotype. V is TRBV7-9 and J is TRBJ2-7; TRBD1 matches at 7 bases. The CDR3 extends over 14 amino acids. J lost 4 bases, V lost 3 bases, and 6 bases had no gene match. CDR1 is SEHNR, CDR2 FQNEAQ, per germline (reference sequence). The CDR3 DNA is TGTGCCAGCAGCTTGCCGGGACAGTCTTACGAGCAGTACTTC. It specifies CASSLPGQSYEQYF.

This chain joins TRBV6-6 and TRBJ2-1; D unclear. Germline CDR1 reads MNHNY; CDR2 reads SVGAGI (reference sequence). The CDR3 is made up of 12 amino acids. The V end was cut by 4 bases, the J end by 9 bases, with 10 bases between. This chain's CDR3 is CASSFSTLEQFF. CDR3 coding DNA: TGTGCCAGCAGTTTTTCGACCCTTGAGCAGTTCTTC.

This clonotype was observed many times. The chain has TRBV11-2 and TRBJ2-2; TRBD1 is a possible D gene (6 bases). The germline V and J ends were trimmed by 10 bases and 11 bases, with 20 bases remaining between them. The germline V gene has CDR1 SGHAT and CDR2 FQNNGV. The CDR3 has 13 residues. The CDR3 DNA is TGTGCCATCGAGTCAGGGGAATCGCAAGAGCTGTTTTTT. Translating it yields CAIESGESQELFF.

V gene TRBV7-6 combines with J gene TRBJ1-1; TRBD1 might be the D (5 bases). This CDR3 has 14 residues. Deletions cut 5 bases from V and 9 bases from J, with 19 bases between. Germline CDR1 is SGHVS and CDR2 is FNYEAQ. The CDR3 region is CASSPWGGVGKAFF. CDR3 DNA: TGTGCCAGCAGCCCCTGGGGGGGGGTTGGTAAAGCTTTCTTT.

This clonotype was seen more than once but under ten times. The chain combines TRBV6-5 with TRBJ1-1; no clear D gene. The CDR3 runs 14 residues. Germline V gene data show CDR1 as MNHEY and CDR2 as SVGAGI. V was trimmed by 4 bases and J by 1 base, leaving 10 bases between them. The CDR3 sequence: CASSSSQKNTEAFF. The CDR3 DNA reads as TGTGCCAGCAGTTCAAGTCAGAAGAACACTGAAGCTTTCTTT.

This chain connects TRBV2 to TRBJ2-1; 10 bases line up with TRBD2. The germline V gene has CDR1 SNHLY and CDR2 FYNNEI. This CDR3 has 16 residues. V gave up 3 bases and J gave up 8 bases; unmatched junction bases: 10. CDR3 protein: CASSEFAASGSDEQFF. The CDR3 region has the DNA TGTGCCAGCAGTGAGTTCGCGGCTAGCGGGAGCGATGAGCAGTTCTTC.

This clonotype was detected only a few times. The chain employs TRBV27 and TRBJ2-5; weak D call: TRBD1 (6 bases). V shed 4 bases and J shed 3 bases, with 9 bases lying between them. CDR3 length: 13 residues. In germline, CDR1 is MNHEY, CDR2 SMNVEV (reference sequence). The CDR3 reads CASSSWDKETQYF. CDR3 nucleotides: TGTGCCAGCAGTTCCTGGGACAAAGAGACCCAGTACTTC.

This clonotype was counted at least ten times. V usage is TRBV7-9 and J usage is TRBJ2-7; possibly TRBD1 for D (6 bases). CDR1 and CDR2 from the germline V gene are SEHNR and FQNEAQ (reference sequence). V was shortened by 3 bases and J by 3 bases, with 15 bases between the two germline ends. The CDR3 is 15 residues long. DNA for the CDR3: TGTGCCAGCAGCTTGAGTCGGGGACAAGTCTACGAGCAGTACTTC. Translated, it gives CASSLSRGQVYEQYF.

This clonotype showed up many times. The J gene is TRBJ2-3, the V gene TRBV9, with D hard to call. Germline assignment: CDR1 SGDLS and CDR2 YYNGEE. V dropped 4 bases and J dropped 4 bases, with 13 bases sitting between them. CDR3 length: 14 residues. The CDR3 nucleotides are TGTGCCAGCAGCCCCCCCTCGAGCCCAGATACGCAGTATTTT. It encodes CASSPPSSPDTQYF.

This clonotype was detected ten times or more. The rearrangement uses TRBV7-2 and TRBJ2-1; a weak D match, TRBD2 (6 bases). The V and J ends lost 3 bases and 12 bases respectively, with 15 bases between them. This CDR3 is built from 13 residues. The V gene's germline CDR1 is SGHTA and CDR2 FQGNSA. CDR3 amino acids: CASSFKGGLGQFF. CDR3 coding DNA: TGTGCCAGCAGCTTCAAGGGAGGTCTCGGGCAGTTCTTC.

This clonotype has only a few counts. V usage is TRBV28 and J usage is TRBJ2-7, with a tentative D call TRBD2 (5 bases). CDR1 is MDHEN, CDR2 SYDVKM, per germline. Trimming left V 11 bases short and J 6 bases short, with 14 bases between. CDR3 length: 11 residues. CDR3 in amino acids: CASRLLGEQYF. The CDR3 DNA follows: TGTGCCTCGCGCCTACTAGGCGAGCAGTACTTC. Variable domain in full (rest from reference TRBV28 and TRBJ2-7): DVKVTQSSRYLVKRTGEKVFLECVQDMDHENMFWYRQDPGLGLRLIYFSYDVKMKEKGDIPEGYSVSREKKERFSLILESASTNQTSMYLCASRLLGEQYFGPGTRLTVT.